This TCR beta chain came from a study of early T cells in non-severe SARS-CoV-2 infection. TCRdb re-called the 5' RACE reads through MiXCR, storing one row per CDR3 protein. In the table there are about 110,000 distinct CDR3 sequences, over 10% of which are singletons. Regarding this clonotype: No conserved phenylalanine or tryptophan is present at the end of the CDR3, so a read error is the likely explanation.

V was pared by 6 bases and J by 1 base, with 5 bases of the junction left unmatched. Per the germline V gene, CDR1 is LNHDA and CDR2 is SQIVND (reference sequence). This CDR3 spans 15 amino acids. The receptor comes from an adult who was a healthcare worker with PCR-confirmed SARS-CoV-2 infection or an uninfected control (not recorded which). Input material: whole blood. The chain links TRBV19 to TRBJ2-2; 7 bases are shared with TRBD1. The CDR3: CASRLGQMNTGELFS. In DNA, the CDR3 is TGTGCCAGTAGACTGGGACAGATGAACACCGGGGAGCTGTTTTCT.